Sequencing of this T cell receptor beta chain was carried out in a study of identical twins. J was trimmed by 5 bases and V by 0 bases; bases with no gene match: 11. The CDR3 is 17 amino acids. TCRdb analysed the 5' RACE reads with MiXCR anew, one entry per CDR3 protein. Among 700,000 or so distinct CDR3 sequences listed, approximately 21% were seen once. This sample also belongs to another study, concerning T cells expressing NK-cell markers.

This TCR derives from a woman aged 18-35 years in good health. The chain carries TRBV23-1 and TRBJ2-3, with 7 positions matching TRBD2. TRBV23-1 is an ORF, and what it does is uncertain. Sequenced: PBMCs. The chain's CDR3 is CASSQSPRRELGDTQYF. The DNA for the CDR3 is TGCGCCAGCAGTCAATCACCACGGCGGGAGTTAGGAGATACGCAGTATTTT.